Listed below are T cell receptor beta chains from one sample, sequenced in a study of long-term antiretroviral therapy in people with HIV. Sequencing was performed with immunoSEQ multiplex PCR; in TCRdb, only in-frame clones are kept and a portion is missing. This sample has 20,000 to 25,000 clones, with 85% to 95% found just once. The sequenced sample was unsorted PBMCs, obtained 4.4 years after starting antiretroviral therapy. The receptors originated from a woman between 45 and 60 years old with HIV. Each CDR3 is given with its conserved first and last residue. A D gene is named only where the DNA matches it firmly.

D,J,V,CDR3,DNA
NA,TRBJ2-2,TRBV6-5,CASRGAGNTGELFF,TGTGCCAGCAGGGGGGCAGGGAACACCGGGGAGCTGTTTTTT
TRBD1,TRBJ2-1,TRBV16,CASSLSLQGGEQFF,TGTGCCAGCAGCCTCTCCCTACAGGGGGGTGAGCAGTTCTTC
TRBD1,TRBJ2-2,TRBV7-9,CASSPRTGNPGELFF,TGTGCCAGCAGCCCCCGGACAGGGAACCCCGGGGAGCTGTTTTTT
TRBD1,TRBJ2-2,TRBV7-8,CASSLLFIESTGGLTGELFF,TGTGCCAGCAGCTTACTTTTTATTGAGTCAACAGGGGGCTTAACCGGGGAGCTGTTTTTT
NA,TRBJ1-2,TRBV4-2,CASSQELAGPRYGYTF,TGTGCCAGCAGCCAAGAATTGGCAGGTCCTAGGTATGGCTACACCTTC
NA,TRBJ2-2,TRBV9,CASSVTGSGGRELFF,TGTGCCAGCAGCGTTACAGGGTCGGGGGGTCGAGAGCTGTTTTTT
NA,TRBJ1-1,TRBV10-3,CAISESGENTEAFF,TGTGCCATCAGTGAGTCTGGGGAGAACACTGAAGCTTTCTTT
TRBD2,TRBJ2-3,TRBV7-8,CASSTSGTSGGASDTQYF,TGTGCCAGCAGCACCTCCGGGACTAGCGGGGGGGCCTCGGATACGCAGTATTTT
NA,TRBJ2-7,TRBV12-5,CASASRGWEQYF,TGTGCTAGTGCCTCCAGGGGATGGGAGCAGTACTTC
NA,TRBJ1-4,TRBV9,CASSVAPVPATNEKLFF,TGTGCCAGCAGCGTAGCACCCGTTCCCGCAACTAATGAAAAACTGTTTTTT
TRBD2,TRBJ2-1,TRBV11-2,CASSPLAGASYNEQFF,TGTGCCAGCAGCCCTCTAGCGGGGGCCTCCTACAATGAGCAGTTCTTC
NA,TRBJ2-3,TRBV4-2,CASSRVRDSDTQYF,TGTGCCAGCAGCCGTGTCAGGGATTCAGATACGCAGTATTTT
NA,TRBJ2-7,TRBV9,CASSNTGTEQYF,TGTGCCAGCAGCAACACTGGCACCGAGCAGTACTTC
NA,TRBJ1-2,TRBV15,CATSRANTNYGYTF,TGTGCCACCAGCAGGGCGAACACTAACTATGGCTACACCTTC
NA,TRBJ1-2,TRBV19,CATAANYGYTF,TGTGCCACCGCAGCTAACTATGGCTACACCTTC
TRBD1,TRBJ1-1,TRBV6-6,CASRYDRGTEAFF,TGTGCCAGCAGATACGACAGGGGCACTGAAGCTTTCTTT
NA,TRBJ1-3,TRBV5-1,CASSLGPGRGSGNTIYF,TGCGCCAGCAGCTTGGGGCCCGGACGGGGCTCTGGAAACACCATATATTTT
NA,TRBJ2-7,TRBV6-6,CASSYDESYEQYF,TGTGCCAGCAGTTATGACGAAAGCTACGAGCAGTACTTC
TRBD1,TRBJ2-2,TRBV5-4,CASSPGQGTVNAGELFF,TGTGCCAGCAGCCCCGGACAGGGGACGGTTAACGCCGGGGAGCTGTTTTTT
NA,TRBJ1-1,TRBV7-2,CASSLVQDTEAFF,TGTGCCAGCAGCTTAGTTCAGGACACTGAAGCTTTCTTT
NA,TRBJ2-5,TRBV7-8,CASRRTRGKETQYF,TGTGCCAGCAGGCGGACTAGGGGGAAAGAGACCCAGTACTTC
NA,TRBJ1-6,TRBV4-3,CASSPRGPPHIGSPLHF,TGCGCCAGCAGCCCCCGGGGCCCGCCCCATATCGGATCACCCCTCCACTTT
TRBD2,TRBJ2-3,TRBV5-1,CASRIRLAGGVDTQYF,TGCGCCAGCAGGATAAGACTAGCGGGGGGGGTGGATACGCAGTATTTT
TRBD1,TRBJ2-7,TRBV19,CATGQGNSYEQYF,TGTGCCACAGGACAGGGGAACTCCTACGAGCAGTACTTC
NA,TRBJ1-2,TRBV6-6,CASSYSGVQLYGYTF,TGTGCCAGCAGTTACTCAGGGGTTCAACTCTATGGCTACACCTTC
NA,TRBJ2-7,TRBV7-9,CASSRVGGPYEQYF,TGTGCCAGCAGCCGAGTAGGGGGGCCGTACGAGCAGTACTTC
NA,TRBJ2-7,TRBV19,CASSTYRVYEQYF,TGTGCCAGTAGTACTTACAGGGTTTACGAGCAGTACTTC
TRBD1,TRBJ2-5,TRBV5-5,CASSLRSQGVGETQYF,TGTGCCAGCAGCTTGCGTAGCCAGGGGGTAGGGGAGACCCAGTACTTC
NA,TRBJ1-1,TRBV2,CASRLLNTEAFF,TGTGCCAGCCGGCTCTTGAACACTGAAGCTTTCTTT